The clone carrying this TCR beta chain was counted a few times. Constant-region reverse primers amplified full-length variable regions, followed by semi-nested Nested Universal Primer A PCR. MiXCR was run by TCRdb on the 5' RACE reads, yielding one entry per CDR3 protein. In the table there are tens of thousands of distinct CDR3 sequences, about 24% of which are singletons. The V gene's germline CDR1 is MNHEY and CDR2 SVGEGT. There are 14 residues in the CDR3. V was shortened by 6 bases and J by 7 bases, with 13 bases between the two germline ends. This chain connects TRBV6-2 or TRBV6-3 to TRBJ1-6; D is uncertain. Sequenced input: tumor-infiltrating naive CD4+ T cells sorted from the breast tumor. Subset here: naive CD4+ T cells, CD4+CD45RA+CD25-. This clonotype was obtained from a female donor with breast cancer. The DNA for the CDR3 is TGTGCCAGCAGCCGCCGGGCCGAAAATTCACCCCTCCACTTT. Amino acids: CASSRRAENSPLHF.